This T cell receptor (beta chain) was recorded in a study of CD8 T cells in ankylosing spondylitis. Regarding the study as a whole: Disease-linked clones displayed a CD8+ phenotype and appeared relatively rarely in peripheral blood. Enrichment of disease-linked clones was reportedly significant in matched ankylosing spondylitis synovial fluid. What seemed typical of ankylosing spondylitis blood was a TCR beta motif built from eight highly homologous variants.

This clonotype was detected ten times or more. What it binds is unknown. The CDR3 has 18 residues. The V gene's germline CDR1 is SGHRS and CDR2 YFSETQ. With 3 bases clipped from V and 6 bases from J, the junction kept 11 bases outside the gene matches. Quantitative 5'-RACE was performed with molecular barcodes, and it yielded the TCR beta libraries. TCRdb analysed the 5' RACE reads with MiXCR anew, one entry per CDR3 protein. Of 250,000 to 350,000 distinct CDR3 sequences in the sample, under 8.5% were seen once. The sequence was obtained from a male donor with ankylosing spondylitis. The chain links TRBV5-1 to TRBJ2-2, with 13 bases identical to TRBD2. The sample comprised blood, either unsorted or a sorted T cell fraction (not recorded which). The CDR3 protein is CASSSVGWTSGSPGELFF. The CDR3, as DNA: TGCGCCAGCAGCTCGGTAGGGTGGACTAGCGGGAGTCCCGGGGAGCTGTTTTTT.